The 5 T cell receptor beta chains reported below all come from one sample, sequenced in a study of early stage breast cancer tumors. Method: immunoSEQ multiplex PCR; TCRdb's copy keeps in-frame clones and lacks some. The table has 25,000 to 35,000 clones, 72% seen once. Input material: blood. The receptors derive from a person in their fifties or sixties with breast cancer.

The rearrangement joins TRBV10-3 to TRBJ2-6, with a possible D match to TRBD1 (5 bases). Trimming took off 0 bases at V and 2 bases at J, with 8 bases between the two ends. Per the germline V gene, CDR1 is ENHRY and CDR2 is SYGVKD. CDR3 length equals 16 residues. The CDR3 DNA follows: TGTGCCATCAGTGAGTCCGTGGGGCCTGGGGCCAACGTCCTGACTTTC. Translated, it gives CAISESVGPGANVLTF.

The CDR3 spells CASSRGPSPSNEQFF. Here the CDR3 DNA reads TGTGCCAGCAGCCGGGGACCTAGCCCCTCCAATGAGCAGTTCTTC. The chain is built from TRBV6-5 and TRBJ2-1; D might be TRBD1 or TRBD2, each matching 5 bases. With 6 bases removed from V and 6 bases from J, the gap between germline ends came to 18 bases. CDR1 is MNHEY and CDR2 is SVGAGI in the germline V gene. The length of the CDR3 is 15 residues.

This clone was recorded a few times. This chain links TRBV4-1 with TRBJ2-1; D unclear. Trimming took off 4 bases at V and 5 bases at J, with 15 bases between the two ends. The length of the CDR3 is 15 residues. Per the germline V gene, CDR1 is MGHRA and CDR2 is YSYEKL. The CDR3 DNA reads TGCGCCAGCAGCCTCGTGGGTGGCTCTAACAATGAGCAGTTCTTC. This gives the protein CASSLVGGSNNEQFF.

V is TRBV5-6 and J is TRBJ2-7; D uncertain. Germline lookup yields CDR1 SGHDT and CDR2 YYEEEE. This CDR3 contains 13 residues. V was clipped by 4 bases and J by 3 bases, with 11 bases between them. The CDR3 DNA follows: TGTGCCAGCAGCACGACCCCCTTCTACGAGCAGTACTTC. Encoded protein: CASSTTPFYEQYF.

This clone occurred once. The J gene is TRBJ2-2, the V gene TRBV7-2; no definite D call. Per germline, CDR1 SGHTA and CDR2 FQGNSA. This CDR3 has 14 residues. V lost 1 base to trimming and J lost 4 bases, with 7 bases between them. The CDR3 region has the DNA TGTGCCAGCAGCTTAGGGCTGCTCACCGGGGAGCTGTTTTTT. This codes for CASSLGLLTGELFF.